The next 8 T cell receptor beta chains were all read from a single sample in a study of blood T cell repertoires in COVID-19. Here immunoSEQ multiplex PCR was the method, and the copy in TCRdb shows in-frame clones only, minus some. This table holds 100,000 to 150,000 clones, about 82% found once. Input material: peripheral blood. These receptor sequences come from a human donor in a cohort sampled during active COVID-19.

The V and J genes are TRBV19 and TRBJ2-5; 7 bases match TRBD2. Germline lookup yields CDR1 LNHDA and CDR2 SQIVND (reference sequence). V gave up 2 bases and J gave up 1 base; unmatched junction bases: 4. This CDR3 has 15 amino acids. Here the CDR3 reads CASSIRSGTQETQYF. The CDR3 DNA reads TGTGCCAGTAGTATACGAAGCGGGACCCAAGAGACCCAGTACTTC.

The rearrangement uses TRBV4-1 and TRBJ1-4; 9 nucleotides line up with TRBD1. Unmatched junction bases numbered 11, after V lost 3 bases and J lost 6 bases. The germline V gene encodes CDR1 MGHRA and CDR2 YSYEKL. There are 17 residues in the CDR3. The CDR3 sequence is CASSHVTGTGNHEKLFF. The CDR3 DNA is TGCGCCAGCAGCCATGTTACCGGGACAGGGAACCATGAAAAACTGTTTTTT.

The chain uses TRBV5-5 and TRBJ1-5; possible D gene TRBD1, 5 bases. The CDR3 has 15 amino acids. Germline CDR1 and CDR2: SGHKS and YYEKEE (reference sequence). V lost 4 bases to trimming and J lost 4 bases, with 15 bases between them. CDR3 DNA sequence: TGTGCCAGCAGCCAGCAAGGCAGGGCGAATCAGCCCCAGCATTTT. As protein: CASSQQGRANQPQHF.

The rearrangement joins TRBV30 to TRBJ2-3; unclear D gene. V lost 0 bases, J lost 0 bases, and 10 bases lay in between. This CDR3 is built from 15 residues. Per the germline V gene, CDR1 is GTSNPN and CDR2 is SVGIG (reference sequence). DNA of the CDR3: TGTGCCTGGAGTGTATCCCCGGGTAGCACAGATACGCAGTATTTT. It codes for CAWSVSPGSTDTQYF.

The chain employs TRBV27 and TRBJ2-3; D remains ambiguous. V lost 3 bases to trimming and J lost 0 bases, with 13 bases between them. The CDR3 is 16 residues long. Germline V gene lookup returns CDR1 MNHEY and CDR2 SMNVEV (reference sequence). The CDR3 coding sequence is TGTGCCAGCAGTTTCCGGCGGCAAACTAGCACAGATACGCAGTATTTT. It codes for CASSFRRQTSTDTQYF.

This sequence joins TRBV6-1 and TRBJ2-7; no clear D. The CDR3 totals 14 residues. Trimming took 2 bases from V and 6 from J, leaving 14 bases between them. CDR1 is MNHNS, CDR2 SASEGT, per germline. The CDR3 sequence is CASSELVELPEQYF. CDR3 DNA: TGTGCCAGCAGTGAATTGGTGGAACTACCCGAGCAGTACTTC.

This clone was counted between two and nine times. The rearrangement uses TRBV27 and TRBJ1-6; D remains unclear. Between the trimmed V and J ends, which lost 5 bases and 8 bases, there was a span of 19 bases. In germline, CDR1 is MNHEY, CDR2 SMNVEV (reference sequence). This CDR3 has 16 amino acids. The CDR3 DNA reads TGTGCCAGCAGTCCCGCGTCCACCCTTGTTGATTCACCCCTCCACTTT. Protein product: CASSPASTLVDSPLHF.

This chain links TRBV6-6 with TRBJ2-3, with D perhaps matching TRBD1 (5 bases). V was pared by 8 bases and J by 4 bases, with 16 bases between. Per germline, CDR1 MNHNY and CDR2 SVGAGI (reference sequence). CDR3 length: 14 residues. The CDR3 DNA sequence: TGTGCCAGCGGACCCAGGGTGACAGCAGATACGCAGTATTTT. Its protein is CASGPRVTADTQYF.